This TCR beta chain stems from a study of T-cell reconstitution after alpha-beta-depleted transplantation in children (dated by TCRdb to the mid-2010s). Notes on the research overall: Using TCR repertoire profiling, the study followed T-cell immune reconstitution in a quantitative way in children after TCRalphabeta/CD19-depleted allogeneic hematopoietic cell transplantation.

This clonotype was observed a handful of times. No cognate antigen has been identified for it. Base-call qualities are not available, and no considerably larger clone is one nucleotide away. V trim: 3 bases; J trim: 10 bases; unmatched bases: 13. From cysteine to phenylalanine, the CDR3 is 17 amino acids long. Only the CDR3 DNA is retained, 51 bases long and in frame from the first base. Sequences SGHTA (CDR1) and FQGNSA (CDR2) are obtained from the germline V gene. Receptors were amplified or captured by PCR. The instrument given in TCRdb is Illumina HiSeq 2500. TCR library preparation used molecular barcoding, with unique molecular identifiers applied to normalize quantification of the TCRbeta repertoire. TCRdb ran its own pipeline on the public reads, namely fastp trimming at Q25 and MiXCR clone calling, and kept in-frame beta chains. Every entry covers one CDR3 protein and lists the most common genes and DNA from its rows. The sample includes about 400,000 distinct CDR3 sequences, with roughly 21% observed a single time. The leading ten clones occupy 3.5% to 4% of the sample.

The chain uses TRBV7-2 and TRBJ2-5, and TRBD2 aligns with 14 junction nucleotides. The receptor was derived from a human donor who donated a stem cell graft to a child with acute myeloid leukemia. The specimen comprised PBMCs from the stem cell graft donor, sampled from the stem cell graft. The CDR3 region has the sequence CASSLRTSGRPMRDQYF. The nucleotide sequence is TGTGCCAGCAGCTTGCGGACTAGCGGGAGGCCTATGAGGGACCAGTACTTC.